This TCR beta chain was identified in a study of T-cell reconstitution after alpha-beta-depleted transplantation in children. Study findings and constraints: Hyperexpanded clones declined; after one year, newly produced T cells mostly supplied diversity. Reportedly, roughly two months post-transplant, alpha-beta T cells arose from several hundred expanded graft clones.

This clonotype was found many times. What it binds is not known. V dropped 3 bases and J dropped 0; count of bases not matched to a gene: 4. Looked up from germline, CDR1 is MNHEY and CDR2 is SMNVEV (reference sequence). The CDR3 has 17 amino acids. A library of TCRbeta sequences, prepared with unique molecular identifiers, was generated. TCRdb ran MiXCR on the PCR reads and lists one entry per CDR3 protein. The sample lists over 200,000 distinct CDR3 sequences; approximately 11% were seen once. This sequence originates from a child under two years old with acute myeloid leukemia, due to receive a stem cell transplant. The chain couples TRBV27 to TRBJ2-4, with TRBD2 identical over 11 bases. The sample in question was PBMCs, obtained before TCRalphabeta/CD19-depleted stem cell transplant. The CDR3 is CASSLGTSGIAKNIQYF. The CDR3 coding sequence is TGTGCCAGCAGTTTGGGGACTAGCGGAATAGCCAAAAACATTCAGTACTTC.